Below are 19 T cell receptor beta chains sequenced from a single sample in a study of response to subunit inactivated influenza vaccine. MiXCR, run by TCRdb on the RT-PCR reads, gives a single entry per CDR3 protein. This sample has about 570,000 distinct CDR3 sequences, with around 10% found just once. The sample also formed part of further work on T cells expressing NK-cell markers. That source notes: Scientists made TCR beta cDNA using 5'RACE template switching with UMIs.

The source was PBMCs from blood, collected on the day of vaccination. Receptor source: a man in his forties or fifties who received an inactivated influenza vaccine.

In its sample, this clonotype was seen a few times. Here the CDR3 reads CASRPGPGPLHF. In DNA form, the CDR3 reads TGTGCCAGCAGGCCGGGGCCAGGCCCCCTCCACTTT. The chain combines TRBV2 with TRBJ1-6; D possibly corresponds to TRBD1 (5 bases). The CDR3 spans 12 residues. Trimming stripped 6 bases from V and 13 bases from J, with 13 bases between. Germline V gives CDR1 SNHLY, CDR2 FYNNEI.

This clonotype was recorded at least ten times. This chain joins TRBV2 and TRBJ2-5, with TRBD2 matching 10 bases. CDR3 length: 14 amino acids. The germline gives CDR1 SNHLY, CDR2 FYNNEI. The ends lost 8 bases at V and 5 bases at J; junction bases unmatched: 8. The CDR3 spells CASQDLAGVETQYF. CDR3 bases: TGTGCCAGCCAAGATCTAGCGGGGGTTGAGACCCAGTACTTC.

This clonotype was counted only a few times. This chain uses TRBV12-3 or TRBV12-4 with TRBJ1-1; 7 nucleotides align to TRBD1. The V and J ends lost 8 bases and 0 bases, in that order; junction bases with no gene match: 6. This CDR3 region has 14 residues. DNA for the CDR3: TGTGCCAGCCGGACAGGTGCTTTGAACACTGAAGCTTTCTTT. Protein sequence: CASRTGALNTEAFF.

This clonotype showed up just a few times. J is TRBJ2-7 and V is TRBV20-1; no definite D call. Germline CDR1 reads DFQATT; CDR2 reads SNEGSKA (reference sequence). Trimming cost V 5 bases and J 5 bases, with 19 bases left between them. This CDR3 is 14 amino acids long. The CDR3 loop reads CSAPIAGPGNEQYF. The CDR3 region has the DNA TGCAGTGCTCCTATCGCCGGACCAGGCAACGAGCAGTACTTC.

The chain combines TRBV29-1 with TRBJ2-2; D remains unclear. The V gene's germline CDR1 is SQVTM and CDR2 ANQGSEA. Trimming left V 7 bases short and J 5 bases short, with 14 bases between. This CDR3 has 13 residues. The CDR3 spells CSARATLTGELFF. In DNA form, the CDR3 reads TGCAGCGCCAGAGCGACACTTACCGGGGAGCTGTTTTTT.

Only a few counts were recorded for this clonotype. V gene TRBV10-2 combines with J gene TRBJ2-3; a possible D gene is TRBD2 (6 bases). The V end was cut by 5 bases, the J end by 14 bases, with 26 bases between. Germline V gene lookup returns CDR1 WSHSY and CDR2 SAAADI. The CDR3 has 15 amino acids. CDR3 nucleotide sequence: TGCGCCAGCAGTCCCGGGACTTCAGGACGTGCAAACACGTATTTT. This codes for CASSPGTSGRANTYF.

J is TRBJ2-3 and V is TRBV9; 9 bases agree with TRBD2. Trimming took 2 bases from V and 0 from J; bases not matched to a gene: 4. The CDR3 loop spans 16 amino acids. The germline V gene encodes CDR1 SGDLS and CDR2 YYNGEE. This chain's CDR3 is CASSVRLAGSTDTQYF. The CDR3 DNA sequence: TGTGCCAGCAGCGTCCGCCTAGCGGGGAGCACAGATACGCAGTATTTT.

This clonotype was seen more than once but under ten times. The chain recombines TRBV6-5 with TRBJ2-7; 10 bases are shared with TRBD1. From germline, CDR1 is MNHEY and CDR2 SVGAGI. The CDR3 is 17 residues long. Trimming at V came to 2 bases and at J to 4 bases, leaving 11 bases not matched to a gene. CDR3 loop: CASSYPPPGTGVYEQYF. The CDR3 DNA follows: TGTGCCAGCAGTTACCCTCCCCCCGGGACAGGGGTTTACGAGCAGTACTTC.

This clonotype was observed a few times. The V gene is TRBV7-9, the J gene TRBJ2-7, with TRBD1 matching 7 bases. CDR1 is SEHNR and CDR2 is FQNEAQ in the germline V gene (reference sequence). The trim removed 2 bases at V and 0 bases at J, leaving 10 bases unmatched. This CDR3 contains 17 residues. The DNA for the CDR3 is TGTGCCAGCAGCTTATTTGGTCATGGGGACAGCTCCTACGAGCAGTACTTC. It yields the protein CASSLFGHGDSSYEQYF.

This clonotype was observed a few times. The rearrangement uses TRBV10-3 and TRBJ2-3; 13 bases line up with TRBD2. V was pared by 6 bases and J by 1 base, with 1 base of the junction left unmatched. The V gene's germline CDR1 is ENHRY and CDR2 SYGVKD. This CDR3 region has 15 residues. The CDR3 protein is CAIRGTSGGTDTQYF. The DNA for the CDR3 is TGTGCCATCAGAGGGACTAGCGGGGGCACAGATACGCAGTATTTT.

This clonotype was detected many times. The chain is built from TRBV10-3 and TRBJ2-3; D not resolved. CDR3 length: 14 amino acids. Germline assignment: CDR1 ENHRY and CDR2 SYGVKD. Trimming pared 4 bases from V and 0 bases from J, leaving 8 bases between. CDR3 in DNA: TGTGCCATCAGTGGTGTGGGGAGCACAGATACGCAGTATTTT. Protein product: CAISGVGSTDTQYF.

Many counts were recorded for this clonotype. The V and J genes are TRBV10-2 and TRBJ2-2; D call uncertain. V was cut by 0 bases and J by 5 bases, with 16 bases left in between. The CDR3 is 17 amino acids. The germline gives CDR1 WSHSY, CDR2 SAAADI. The CDR3 loop reads CASSESKLYLPTGELFF. The CDR3 DNA reads as TGCGCCAGCAGTGAGTCGAAATTATATCTGCCAACCGGGGAGCTGTTTTTT.

This clonotype has ten or more counts. The chain uses TRBV6-2 or TRBV6-3 and TRBJ2-2, with 10 bases that match TRBD1. CDR1 MNHEY and CDR2 SVGEGT come from the germline V gene. Trimming at V came to 10 bases and at J to 6 bases, leaving 14 bases not matched to a gene. This CDR3 has 16 residues. CDR3 bases: TGTGCCACCGGAACCTCCGGGACAGGGGACGCCGGGGAGCTGTTTTTT. Protein product: CATGTSGTGDAGELFF.

This chain connects TRBV4-2 to TRBJ2-2, with 10 bases lining up with TRBD2. Germline CDR1 reads LGHNA; CDR2 reads YNFKEQ. This CDR3 spans 17 amino acids. Unmatched junction bases numbered 5, after V lost 0 bases and J lost 4 bases. The CDR3 sequence: CASSQEGVAGGTGELFF. CDR3 sequence (DNA): TGTGCCAGCAGCCAAGAAGGGGTAGCGGGGGGCACCGGGGAGCTGTTTTTT.

As for this clonotype: The final CDR3 position lacks the conserved phenylalanine or tryptophan, pointing to a likely read error. The V call is TRBV12-3 or TRBV12-4, the J call TRBJ2-1; TRBD2 matches at 13 bases. V lost 5 bases, J lost 8 bases, and 6 bases stayed unmatched. There are 15 residues in the CDR3. In DNA, the CDR3 is TGTGCCAGCAGTGGCGGACTAGCGGGGGAAGATGAGCAGTTCCTC. The encoded protein is CASSGGLAGEDEQFL.

The chain has TRBV20-1 and TRBJ1-2, with D unclear. This CDR3 region has 13 residues. With 6 bases removed from V and 8 bases from J, the gap between germline ends came to 19 bases. Germline assignment: CDR1 DFQATT and CDR2 SNEGSKA (reference sequence). The CDR3 sequence is CSAKTTDTFGYTF. The CDR3 DNA sequence: TGCAGTGCAAAGACGACCGATACGTTCGGCTACACCTTC.

This clonotype was counted between two and nine times. The chain combines TRBV6-2 or TRBV6-3 with TRBJ1-1; weak D call: TRBD1 (5 bases). The CDR3 covers 14 residues. Looked up from germline, CDR1 is MNHEY and CDR2 is SVGEGT. Trimming pared 7 bases from V and 4 bases from J, leaving 16 bases between. The CDR3 protein is CASTDPGGGTEAFF. CDR3 DNA: TGTGCCAGCACCGACCCCGGTGGGGGCACTGAAGCTTTCTTT.

The table lists this clonotype with a few counts. The CDR3 DNA is TGTGCCAGCAGCTTTGGGGCGGCCTTGGGAGAGACCCAGTACTTC. Translating gives CASSFGAALGETQYF. The chain links TRBV7-9 to TRBJ2-5; a weak D match, TRBD1 (5 bases). The germline V and J ends were trimmed by 3 bases and 4 bases, with 15 bases remaining between them. Germline CDR1 and CDR2: SEHNR and FQNEAQ (reference sequence). The CDR3 consists of 15 residues. The whole variable domain, remainder taken from reference TRBV7-9 and TRBJ2-5, is DTGVSQNPRHKITKRGQNVTFRCDPISEHNRLYWYRQTLGQGPEFLTYFQNEAQLEKSRLLSDRFSAERPKGSFSTLEIQRTEQGDSAMYLCASSFGAALGETQYFGPGTRLLVL.

This clonotype was seen more than once but under ten times. This rearrangement joins TRBV11-1 to TRBJ2-6; TRBD1 agrees at 10 bases. J lost 0 bases, V lost 1 base, and 9 bases had no gene match. The CDR3 consists of 20 residues. Germline assignment: CDR1 SGHAT and CDR2 FQDESV (reference sequence). The CDR3 is CASSLEGTGVFFSGANVLTF. Here the CDR3 DNA reads TGTGCCAGCAGCTTAGAAGGGACAGGGGTCTTTTTCTCTGGGGCCAACGTCCTGACTTTC.